This TCR beta chain was recovered during a study of cytomegalovirus exposure and HLA in healthy donors. PCR involved 60 Vbeta and 13 Jbeta primers. Produced via immunoSEQ multiplex PCR; TCRdb's table is partial and in-frame only. The sample has about 100,000 clones, approximately 76% seen once. The source is a woman aged 55 to 70 in good health and CMV-seropositive. The specimen was PBMCs.

CDR3: CASSPRTSYNEQFF. The CDR3 region has the DNA TGTGCCAGCAGCCCCAGAACCTCCTACAATGAGCAGTTCTTC. The chain employs TRBV9 and TRBJ2-1; D unresolved. The V gene lost 4 bases and the J gene lost 0 bases, with 8 bases spanning the gap. CDR3 length equals 14 residues. Germline CDR1 is SGDLS and CDR2 is YYNGEE. Full variable domain (outside the CDR3, taken from reference TRBV9 and TRBJ2-1): DSGVTQTPKHLITATGQRVTLRCSPRSGDLSVYWYQQSLDQGLQFLIQYYNGEERAKGNILERFSAQQFPDLHSELNLSSLELGDSALYFCASSPRTSYNEQFFGPGTRLTVL.